The entry below describes one T cell receptor (beta chain). Method: immunoSEQ multiplex PCR; TCRdb's copy keeps in-frame clones and lacks some. Among 77,000 or so clones listed, 85% to 95% were seen once. The data originate from a study of OX40 agonist ivuxolimab in advanced cancers. Overall study: Patients enrolled in dose escalation were diagnosed with hepatocellular carcinoma, melanoma, renal cell or head and neck cancer.

This CDR3 has 15 residues. After removal of 0 bases from V and 5 bases from J, the junction contained 7 bases not matched to a gene. Germline lookup yields CDR1 SGHDT and CDR2 YYEEEE. This chain connects TRBV5-6 to TRBJ2-5; 7 positions match TRBD2. The TCR originated in an adult with an advanced solid tumor such as melanoma, head and neck, liver or kidney cancer. Sequencing used CD4+ or CD8+ T cells sorted from blood, obtained in a trial of the OX40 agonist ivuxolimab. CDR3 nucleotides: TGTGCCAGCAGCTTGGCCCCGGGGGGTGTGGAGACCCAGTACTTC. It codes for CASSLAPGGVETQYF.